The next 18 T cell receptor beta chains were all read from a single sample in a study of CD8 T cells in ankylosing spondylitis. General study findings and limits: A TCR beta motif made of several highly homologous variants seemed typical of ankylosing spondylitis blood.

TCRdb reprocessed the 5' RACE reads via MiXCR and lists one record per CDR3 protein. The data hold roughly 670,000 distinct CDR3 sequences, with 15% to 20% observed a single time. These receptors' targets are unknown. Sequencing used blood, either unsorted or a sorted T cell fraction (not recorded which). The receptor set was obtained from a male donor with ankylosing spondylitis.

This clonotype was observed a few times. The rearrangement uses TRBV7-2 and TRBJ1-1; D ambiguous. Looked up from germline, CDR1 is SGHTA and CDR2 is FQGNSA. V gave up 1 base and J gave up 2 bases, with 11 bases separating them. This CDR3 has 15 amino acids. DNA for the CDR3: TGTGCCAGCAGCTTAGGTCCTAATTTTAACACTGAAGCTTTCTTT. It specifies CASSLGPNFNTEAFF.

This clonotype was detected only a few times. The chain carries TRBV20-1 and TRBJ2-4; 11 bases line up with TRBD2. Germline CDR1 DFQATT, CDR2 SNEGSKA (reference sequence). The CDR3 length is 15 residues. J lost 6 bases, V lost 0 bases, and 4 bases had no gene match. The CDR3 protein is CSARDPGTSGNIQYF. In nucleotides, the CDR3 is TGCAGTGCTAGAGACCCCGGGACTAGCGGAAACATTCAGTACTTC.

J is TRBJ2-7 and V is TRBV4-2; D unresolved. Trimming stripped 0 bases from V and 3 bases from J, with 15 bases between. The CDR3 sequence is 16 residues long. CDR1 is LGHNA, CDR2 YNFKEQ, per germline. The CDR3, as DNA: TGTGCCAGCAGCCAAGATCTCGGCCACCCAAACTACGAGCAGTACTTC. Translation gives CASSQDLGHPNYEQYF.

The chain is built from TRBV4-2 and TRBJ2-5, with 9 bases identical to TRBD2. In germline, CDR1 is LGHNA, CDR2 YNFKEQ. V was clipped by 1 base and J by 0 bases; unmatched bases: 6. The CDR3 is 17 amino acids. The CDR3, as DNA: TGTGCCAGCAGCCAAGCTAGCGGGGATGGGTACCAAGAGACCCAGTACTTC. Translation: CASSQASGDGYQETQYF.

J is TRBJ2-1 and V is TRBV20-1; no definite D call. CDR1 is DFQATT and CDR2 is SNEGSKA in the germline V gene (reference sequence). CDR3 length equals 15 residues. Trimming took 1 base from V and 0 from J, leaving 10 bases between them. In nucleotides, the CDR3 is TGCAGTGCTAGAGTAAGGCAGGTCTCCTACAATGAGCAGTTCTTC. Translated: CSARVRQVSYNEQFF.

This clonotype was detected a few times. One junction end does not reproduce the germline sequence, and a read error may be involved. This chain joins TRBV6-5 and TRBJ2-1, with 7 bases fitting TRBD2. The length of the CDR3 is 15 residues. Germline CDR1 MNHEY, CDR2 SVGAGI. The chain's CDR3 is CASRYTSVSSNEQFF. The CDR3 DNA sequence: TGTGCCAGCAGGTATACTAGCGTTTCCTCCAATGAGCAGTTCTTC.

The V gene is TRBV2, the J gene TRBJ1-1, with TRBD1 as a possible D gene (5 bases). Germline CDR1 and CDR2: SNHLY and FYNNEI. Deletions cut 5 bases from V and 5 bases from J, with 21 bases between. The CDR3 sequence is 16 residues long. Here the CDR3 reads CASSKGRSGAQTEAFF. The CDR3 bases are TGTGCCAGCAGTAAAGGACGGTCTGGGGCCCAAACTGAAGCTTTCTTT. Variable domain in full (rest from reference TRBV2 and TRBJ1-1): EPEVTQTPSHQVTQMGQEVILRCVPISNHLYFYWYRQILGQKVEFLVSFYNNEISEKSEIFDDQFSVERPDGSNFTLKIRSTKLEDSAMYFCASSKGRSGAQTEAFFGQGTRLTVV.

This clonotype was seen more than once but under ten times. The chain joins TRBV3-1 to TRBJ2-2; no clear D gene. The germline V and J ends were trimmed by 6 bases and 5 bases, with 13 bases remaining between them. Looked up from germline, CDR1 is LGHDT and CDR2 is YNNKEL (reference sequence). There are 14 residues in the CDR3. The CDR3 region is CASRVIGGTGELFF. For the CDR3, the DNA is TGTGCCAGCAGAGTTATAGGTGGAACCGGGGAGCTGTTTTTT.

In regard to this clonotype: A read error may be the cause here, since a much bigger clone is one base away. The chain couples TRBV7-2 to TRBJ1-1; D is unresolved. The CDR3 has 11 residues. V lost 5 bases and J 4 bases, leaving 5 bases between the germline ends. Per germline, CDR1 SGHTA and CDR2 FQGNSA. The chain's CDR3 is CASSIVTEAFF. As DNA, the CDR3 is TGTGCCAGCAGCATTGTCACTGAAGCTTTCTTT.

The chain joins TRBV7-2 to TRBJ1-1, with TRBD1 identical over 10 bases. CDR1 is SGHTA, CDR2 FQGNSA, per germline. The CDR3 has 17 residues. The V and J ends lost 3 bases and 1 base, in that order; junction bases with no gene match: 8. CDR3 coding DNA: TGTGCCAGCAGCTTGGGACAGGGGAATCGAAGGAACACTGAAGCTTTCTTT. The encoded protein is CASSLGQGNRRNTEAFF.

Only a few counts were recorded for this clonotype. The chain couples TRBV5-1 to TRBJ2-5; D may correspond to TRBD1 or TRBD2 (5 bases each). The CDR3 is made up of 18 amino acids. Germline CDR1 reads SGHRS; CDR2 reads YFSETQ. Trimming removed 0 bases at V and 5 bases at J, with 23 bases between. The DNA of the CDR3 is TGCGCCAGCAGCTTGGCCGGGGCCGGTGGGACCGGGTTTGAGACCCAGTACTTC. It is translated as CASSLAGAGGTGFETQYF. Drawing the rest from reference TRBV5-1 and TRBJ2-5, the complete variable domain is KAGVTQTPRYLIKTRGQQVTLSCSPISGHRSVSWYQQTPGQGLQFLFEYFSETQRNKGNFPGRFSGRQFSNSRSEMNVSTLELGDSALYLCASSLAGAGGTGFETQYFGPGTRLLVL.

This rearrangement joins TRBV5-1 to TRBJ2-4, with D tentatively TRBD2 (6 bases). The CDR3 spans 14 residues. From germline, CDR1 is SGHRS and CDR2 YFSETQ. The V end was cut by 4 bases, the J end by 6 bases, with 14 bases between. DNA for the CDR3: TGCGCCAGCAGCCCCGGTTTAGCGGTAAACATTCAGTACTTC. Amino acid sequence: CASSPGLAVNIQYF. Supplemented by reference TRBV5-1 and TRBJ2-4, the full variable domain reads KAGVTQTPRYLIKTRGQQVTLSCSPISGHRSVSWYQQTPGQGLQFLFEYFSETQRNKGNFPGRFSGRQFSNSRSEMNVSTLELGDSALYLCASSPGLAVNIQYFGAGTRLSVL.

CDR3 amino acids: CASSLVPGAIVLGQYF. The CDR3 region has the DNA TGTGCCAGCAGCTTAGTCCCAGGGGCTATTGTCCTAGGGCAGTACTTC. The rearrangement uses TRBV7-2 and TRBJ2-7, with a weak D call TRBD1 (6 bases). Germline V CDR1 and CDR2: SGHTA, FQGNSA. Trimming took off 1 base at V and 9 bases at J, with 22 bases between the two ends. This CDR3 contains 16 residues.

This clonotype was picked up a small number of times. The chain combines TRBV7-8 with TRBJ1-4; 7 bases match TRBD1. Germline loops: CDR1 SGHVS, CDR2 FQNEAQ. Trimming cost V 0 bases and J 7 bases; bases outside gene matches: 5. The CDR3 loop spans 15 amino acids. The CDR3 DNA reads TGTGCCAGCAGCTTAGCGGCAGGGGGTGGTGAAAAACTGTTTTTT. This gives the protein CASSLAAGGGEKLFF.

This clonotype came up many times. This chain connects TRBV12-3 or TRBV12-4 to TRBJ2-1; no firm D call. The length of the CDR3 is 11 residues. V lost 0 bases to trimming and J lost 9 bases, with 3 bases between them. The DNA of the CDR3 is TGTGCCAGCAGTTTAGCGCGTGAGCAGTTCTTC. Encoded protein: CASSLAREQFF.

This clonotype has a handful of counts. The chain employs TRBV12-3 or TRBV12-4 and TRBJ1-1; tentatively, D is TRBD1 (6 bases). The CDR3 is made up of 14 amino acids. Deletions cut 6 bases from V and 4 bases from J, with 15 bases between. This CDR3 reads CASSQGLDSTEAFF. In DNA, the CDR3 is TGTGCCAGCAGCCAGGGGCTGGATAGCACTGAAGCTTTCTTT.

The gene calls are TRBV5-5 and TRBJ2-7; D uncertain. The CDR3 covers 13 residues. V was clipped by 4 bases and J by 3 bases, with 11 bases between them. The germline gives CDR1 SGHKS, CDR2 YYEKEE (reference sequence). CDR3: CASSLRSFYEQYF. The CDR3 nucleotides read TGTGCCAGCAGCCTACGGAGTTTCTACGAGCAGTACTTC.

The chain uses TRBV7-2 and TRBJ2-1, with 8 bases lining up with TRBD2. This CDR3 has 15 residues. Germline trimming cut 6 bases from V and 4 bases from J; bases unmatched to any gene: 8. In germline, CDR1 is SGHTA, CDR2 FQGNSA. In DNA, the CDR3 is TGTGCCAGCAGGCCCCCTAGCGGGTCTTACAATGAGCAGTTCTTC. Translated, it gives CASRPPSGSYNEQFF.